This TCR beta chain was observed in a study of Tregs in tolerant kidney transplant recipients. This table comes from immunoSEQ multiplex PCR, and its TCRdb copy is limited to in-frame clones, with some not included. The sample records tens of thousands of clones, approximately 88% being singletons. This receptor was obtained from a human donor who received a combined kidney and bone marrow transplant. The sequenced sample was CD4+ T cells from blood, obtained before the transplant.

CDR3 region: CASSPRTGPLSGNTIYF. For the CDR3, the DNA is TGTGCCAGCTCACCACGGACAGGGCCTCTCTCTGGAAACACCATATATTTT. The V and J genes are TRBV18 and TRBJ1-3; TRBD1 matches at 8 bases. The germline CDR1 and CDR2 sequences are KGHSH and LQKENI. CDR3 size: 17 residues. V gave up 1 base and J gave up 0 bases; unmatched junction bases: 5.